What follows are 6 T cell receptor beta chains derived from one specimen sequenced in a study of blood T cell repertoires in COVID-19. Libraries were prepared by immunoSEQ multiplex PCR; TCRdb keeps only in-frame clonotypes and omits some of them. The table lists 150,000 to 200,000 clones, 85% to 90% of them singletons. What was sequenced was peripheral blood. These receptors came from a human donor in a cohort sampled during active COVID-19.

V and J are TRBV11-2 and TRBJ2-7; TRBD2 matches at 9 bases. The V gene's germline CDR1 is SGHAT and CDR2 FQNNGV. V dropped 0 bases and J dropped 5; count of bases not matched to a gene: 11. The CDR3 spans 17 residues. The chain's CDR3 is CASSLDRRGGFTNEQYF. The CDR3 coding sequence is TGTGCCAGCAGCTTAGATCGGCGGGGGGGCTTTACGAACGAGCAGTACTTC.

The gene calls are TRBV6-5 and TRBJ2-7, with 9 bases that match TRBD1. V trimming: 7 bases; J trimming: 2 bases; junction bases outside the gene matches: 6. This CDR3 has 14 residues. Germline V gene data show CDR1 as MNHEY and CDR2 as SVGAGI. The CDR3 coding sequence is TGTGCCAGCAAGGTCGGGACAGGGACCTACGAGCAGTACTTC. Translated: CASKVGTGTYEQYF.

The rearrangement links TRBV30 to TRBJ1-2, with 10 bases identical to TRBD1. The germline gives CDR1 GTSNPN, CDR2 SVGIG (reference sequence). J gave up 8 bases and V 8 bases, and 11 bases lay outside the gene matches. This CDR3 spans 13 amino acids. The CDR3 sequence is CAVPRQGARGYTF. DNA of the CDR3: TGTGCCGTACCTCGACAGGGGGCGAGAGGCTACACCTTC.

This clone appeared a single time. The chain links TRBV5-5 to TRBJ2-2; no clear D gene. CDR1 and CDR2 from the germline V gene are SGHKS and YYEKEE (reference sequence). Trimming left V 0 bases short and J 4 bases short, with 7 bases between. This CDR3 is built from 14 residues. In DNA form, the CDR3 reads TGTGCCAGCAGCTTGGTTTACTCCACCGGGGAGCTGTTTTTT. It encodes CASSLVYSTGELFF.

A note on this clone: Other DNA sequences in this specimen translate into the identical CDR3. The chain's CDR3 is CASSYPRRGQETQYF. In DNA form, the CDR3 reads TGTGCCAGCAGTTACCCGCGTAGGGGTCAGGAGACCCAGTACTTC. J is TRBJ2-5 and V is TRBV6-2 or TRBV6-3; a weak D match, TRBD1 (5 bases). V shed 2 bases and J shed 5 bases, with 15 bases lying between them. The CDR3 is 15 residues long. Germline V gene lookup returns CDR1 MNHEY and CDR2 SVGEGT.

The gene calls are TRBV6-2 or TRBV6-3 and TRBJ2-3; D is perhaps TRBD2 (5 bases). The CDR3 is made up of 15 amino acids. Trimming removed 2 bases at V and 2 bases at J, with 11 bases between. CDR1 and CDR2 (germline): MNHEY, SVGEGT. The CDR3 region has the DNA TGTGCCAGCAGTTACGGAGCGGACTCCACAGATACGCAGTATTTT. This encodes CASSYGADSTDTQYF.